A single sample gave rise to the 20 T cell receptor beta chains below, sequenced in a study of cytomegalovirus exposure and HLA in healthy donors. Amplification used 60 Vbeta primers and 13 Jbeta primers. Some clones are missing from TCRdb's copy, which holds only in-frame ones; the method was immunoSEQ multiplex PCR. Among around 150,000 clones listed, around 76% were seen once. The sequenced sample consisted of PBMCs. Source of these receptors: a man aged 40-55 years in good health and CMV-seropositive.

This sequence joins TRBV6-1 and TRBJ2-1; 8 nucleotides match TRBD2. The V gene's germline CDR1 is MNHNS and CDR2 SASEGT. The CDR3 totals 15 residues. Losses at the gene ends were 2 bases for V and 2 bases for J; bases not matched to a gene: 2. The CDR3 here is CASSERGGAYNEQFF. DNA for the CDR3: TGTGCCAGCAGTGAACGGGGGGGCGCCTACAATGAGCAGTTCTTC.

This chain uses TRBV5-6 with TRBJ1-2, with 8 bases fitting TRBD1. In germline, CDR1 is SGHDT, CDR2 YYEEEE. There are 15 residues in the CDR3. The V and J ends lost 1 base and 5 bases, in that order; junction bases with no gene match: 7. The DNA for the CDR3 is TGTGCCAGCAGCTTGCAGGGGGCGAGGGATTATGGCTACACCTTC. Translating it yields CASSLQGARDYGYTF.

The chain combines TRBV14 with TRBJ1-1; a weak D match, TRBD1 (5 bases). The CDR3 is made up of 15 amino acids. Germline values: CDR1 SGHDN, CDR2 FVKESK. V lost 1 base and J lost 2, with 11 bases in between. In DNA form, the CDR3 reads TGTGCCAGCAGCCAAGTGGGGCTCGGTAACACTGAAGCTTTCTTT. Its protein product is CASSQVGLGNTEAFF. The entire variable domain, with the rest obtained from reference TRBV14 and TRBJ1-1, is as follows: EAGVTQFPSHSVIEKGQTVTLRCDPISGHDNLYWYRRVMGKEIKFLLHFVKESKQDESGMPNNRFLAERTGGTYSTLKVQPAELEDSGVYFCASSQVGLGNTEAFFGQGTRLTVV.

The genes are TRBV11-1 and TRBJ2-7, with D possibly being TRBD2 (5 bases). The V gene lost 5 bases and the J gene lost 4 bases, with 15 bases spanning the gap. The CDR3 spans 14 residues. The germline CDR1 and CDR2 sequences are SGHAT and FQDESV (reference sequence). As DNA, the CDR3 is TGTGCCAGCAGCCGGAGGAGGCCTCCATACGAGCAGTACTTC. Its translation is CASSRRRPPYEQYF.

This clone came up a few times. This chain uses TRBV4-3 with TRBJ2-7, with 9 bases identical to TRBD2. Germline V gene data show CDR1 as LGHNA and CDR2 as YSLEER. The CDR3 contains 15 residues. Trimming took 4 bases from V and 3 from J; bases not matched to a gene: 7. The CDR3 loop is CASSLGSGGFYEQYF. CDR3 DNA: TGCGCCAGCAGCCTTGGAAGCGGGGGGTTCTACGAGCAGTACTTC.

This clone occurred once. The chain joins TRBV4-3 to TRBJ2-3; the match to TRBD2 covers 8 bases. The CDR3 totals 14 residues. The junction had 7 bases not matched to a gene; V was cut back by 0 bases and J by 11 bases. Germline V lookup: CDR1 LGHNA, CDR2 YSLEER. In DNA, the CDR3 is TGCGCCAGCAGCCAAGAGTCCCGGACTAGCCTGCAGTATTTT. This translates into CASSQESRTSLQYF.

The rearrangement links TRBV5-1 to TRBJ2-1; 9 positions agree with TRBD2. Germline CDR1 and CDR2: SGHRS and YFSETQ. The CDR3 contains 14 residues. V gave up 4 bases and J gave up 4 bases; unmatched junction bases: 3. CDR3 sequence (DNA): TGCGCCAGCAGCGGCGGGGGGGTTTACAATGAGCAGTTCTTC. It is translated as CASSGGGVYNEQFF.

V gene TRBV7-9 combines with J gene TRBJ1-5, with D possibly TRBD1 on 5 matching bases. CDR1 and CDR2 (germline): SEHNR, FQNEAQ (reference sequence). V was shortened by 6 bases and J by 6 bases, with 15 bases between the two germline ends. CDR3 length: 14 residues. This chain's CDR3 is CASSLGGFGQPQHF. The CDR3 DNA reads TGTGCCAGCAGTCTCGGGGGATTCGGTCAGCCCCAGCATTTT.

The V gene is TRBV11-2, the J gene TRBJ2-4, with 9 nucleotides matching TRBD1. This CDR3 contains 16 residues. CDR1 and CDR2 from the germline V gene are SGHAT and FQNNGV. V shed 5 bases and J 3 bases; nucleotides not matched to a gene: 8. This CDR3 is CASSRTGGAGKNIQYF. CDR3 sequence (DNA): TGTGCCAGCAGCCGAACAGGGGGCGCAGGCAAAAACATTCAGTACTTC.

V gene TRBV5-4 combines with J gene TRBJ2-1; 8 nucleotides agree with TRBD1. V gave up 0 bases and J gave up 10 bases; unmatched junction bases: 12. CDR3 length: 16 amino acids. CDR1 SGHNT and CDR2 YYREEE come from the germline V gene (reference sequence). The CDR3 nucleotides read TGTGCCAGCAGCTTGGCAAGGGGGCAGGGGGCGCGAGAGCAGTTCTTC. Translation: CASSLARGQGAREQFF.

The chain carries TRBV7-3 and TRBJ2-7; 8 nucleotides agree with TRBD2. Germline loops: CDR1 SGHTA, CDR2 FQGTGA. J was trimmed by 1 base and V by 5 bases; bases with no gene match: 7. This CDR3 contains 15 residues. CDR3 in amino acids: CASSAQRGPSYEQYF. The CDR3 nucleotides are TGTGCCAGCAGCGCCCAGCGGGGGCCGTCCTACGAGCAGTACTTC.

The rearrangement uses TRBV30 and TRBJ2-1, with unresolved D. V dropped 3 bases and J dropped 5 bases, with 5 bases sitting between them. Germline V gives CDR1 GTSNPN, CDR2 SVGIG (reference sequence). There are 11 residues in the CDR3. The CDR3 DNA is TGTGCCTGGAGCCAAAACAATGAGCAGTTCTTC. It specifies CAWSQNNEQFF.

The chain is built from TRBV2 and TRBJ1-2; TRBD1 is a possible D gene (6 bases). The ends were cut back, 7 bases at V and 4 bases at J, with 16 bases in the middle. Germline V gene data show CDR1 as SNHLY and CDR2 as FYNNEI. The CDR3 covers 14 residues. DNA for the CDR3: TGTGCCAGCACCACCGCACAGGGCCGCTATGGCTACACCTTC. Residues: CASTTAQGRYGYTF.

The chain employs TRBV5-4 and TRBJ2-1; 10 bases line up with TRBD2. The germline CDR1 and CDR2 sequences are SGHNT and YYREEE (reference sequence). V was pared by 4 bases and J by 7 bases, with 11 bases of the junction left unmatched. The CDR3 totals 16 residues. The CDR3 region has the DNA TGTGCCAGCAGCCCGGGGGGTAGCGGGGGGTGGAATGAGCAGTTCTTC. Translating gives CASSPGGSGGWNEQFF. The whole variable domain, remainder taken from reference TRBV5-4 and TRBJ2-1, is ETGVTQSPTHLIKTRGQQVTLRCSSQSGHNTVSWYQQALGQGPQFIFQYYREEENGRGNFPPRFSGLQFPNYSSELNVNALELDDSALYLCASSPGGSGGWNEQFFGPGTRLTVL.

This clone has only one observation. The chain joins TRBV6-5 to TRBJ1-1, with a weak D call TRBD1 (6 bases). Trimming took off 7 bases at V and 4 bases at J, with 16 bases between the two ends. From germline, CDR1 is MNHEY and CDR2 SVGAGI. The CDR3 runs to 14 residues. CDR3 in amino acids: CASTTGGGGTEAFF. As DNA, the CDR3 is TGTGCCAGCACTACGGGGGGCGGGGGCACTGAAGCTTTCTTT.

The chain joins TRBV29-1 to TRBJ2-2; 8 positions agree with TRBD1. The V gene end was trimmed by 6 bases and the J gene end by 4 bases; junction bases not matched to a gene: 10. The germline CDR1 and CDR2 sequences are SQVTM and ANQGSEA. There are 15 residues in the CDR3. Here the CDR3 reads CSVQTGGFRTGELFF. The CDR3 region has the DNA TGCAGCGTCCAAACAGGGGGGTTTCGCACCGGGGAGCTGTTTTTT.

This clone has a handful of counts. This chain uses TRBV11-2 with TRBJ2-7; 7 bases agree with TRBD1. Germline V lookup: CDR1 SGHAT, CDR2 FQNNGV. The V and J ends lost 5 bases and 4 bases, in that order; junction bases with no gene match: 5. CDR3 length: 13 amino acids. The CDR3 loop is CASSIGQEYEQYF. The CDR3 region has the DNA TGTGCCAGCAGCATCGGACAGGAGTACGAGCAGTACTTC.

The chain joins TRBV5-1 to TRBJ2-5, with D tentatively TRBD2 (5 bases). Germline CDR1 reads SGHRS; CDR2 reads YFSETQ. This CDR3 has 13 residues. Trimming took 1 base from V and 7 from J, leaving 11 bases between them. The CDR3 nucleotides read TGCGCCAGCAGCTTGAGCGGCCTTTCGACCCAGTACTTC. This sequence encodes CASSLSGLSTQYF.

The chain couples TRBV4-3 to TRBJ1-4; 11 bases agree with TRBD1. Trimming removed 4 bases from V and 8 bases from J; junction bases left unmatched: 6. The CDR3 has 15 residues. The germline V gene encodes CDR1 LGHNA and CDR2 YSLEER. The CDR3 reads CASSPGTGGGEKLFF. DNA of the CDR3: TGCGCCAGCAGCCCTGGGACAGGGGGAGGGGAAAAACTGTTTTTT.

This chain joins TRBV19 and TRBJ2-1, with 10 positions matching TRBD1. The J segment lost 4 bases and the V segment lost 6 bases, leaving 6 bases of the junction unmatched. Germline CDR1 and CDR2: LNHDA and SQIVND (reference sequence). This CDR3 contains 15 residues. As DNA, the CDR3 is TGTGCCAGTAGCCTCGCGGGACAGGGGTACAATGAGCAGTTCTTC. This gives the protein CASSLAGQGYNEQFF.